This entry lists 22 T cell receptor beta chains sequenced from one sample in a study of T cells after yellow fever vaccination. In TCRdb, the 5' RACE reads were re-called with MiXCR into one record per CDR3 protein. The table shows approximately 550,000 distinct CDR3 sequences, with 13% occurring only once. This material consisted of PBMCs, taken on the day of the yellow fever booster vaccination. The receptor set was obtained from a young man who received the YFV17D yellow fever vaccine.

This clonotype was counted only a few times. V and J are TRBV9 and TRBJ2-1; TRBD2 matches at 10 bases. The germline CDR1 and CDR2 sequences are SGDLS and YYNGEE. This CDR3 region has 15 residues. With V trimmed by 3 bases and J by 4 bases, 4 bases remained unmatched. The CDR3 reads CASSASLAGYNEQFF. For the CDR3, the DNA is TGTGCCAGCAGCGCGTCACTAGCGGGGTACAATGAGCAGTTCTTC. Supplemented by reference TRBV9 and TRBJ2-1, the full variable domain reads DSGVTQTPKHLITATGQRVTLRCSPRSGDLSVYWYQQSLDQGLQFLIQYYNGEERAKGNILERFSAQQFPDLHSELNLSSLELGDSALYFCASSASLAGYNEQFFGPGTRLTVL.

This clonotype was seen only a few times. The rearrangement joins TRBV7-2 to TRBJ2-7; D tentatively fits TRBD1 or TRBD2 (7 bases each). The CDR3 has 14 residues. V shed 5 bases and J shed 7 bases, with 18 bases lying between them. Germline V gives CDR1 SGHTA, CDR2 FQGNSA. Here the CDR3 DNA reads TGTGCCAGCAGCCCCCAACAGGGGCGGGAGGAGCAGTACTTC. As protein: CASSPQQGREEQYF.

This clonotype has only a few counts. The chain couples TRBV7-2 to TRBJ2-2; TRBD2 agrees at 9 bases. The CDR3 consists of 16 residues. Trimming at V came to 5 bases and at J to 1 base, leaving 5 bases not matched to a gene. Per the germline V gene, CDR1 is SGHTA and CDR2 is FQGNSA. The CDR3 loop is CASSRLLAGNTGELFF. The CDR3 nucleotides read TGTGCCAGCAGCCGTTTACTAGCGGGGAACACCGGGGAGCTGTTTTTT. Together with reference TRBV7-2 and TRBJ2-2, the CDR3 gives the full variable domain: GAGVSQSPSNKVTEKGKDVELRCDPISGHTALYWYRQSLGQGLEFLIYFQGNSAPDKSGLPSDRFSAERTGGSVSTLTIQRTQQEDSAVYLCASSRLLAGNTGELFFGEGSRLTVL.

The V call is TRBV5-5, the J call TRBJ2-4; perhaps TRBD1 as D (6 bases). The germline gives CDR1 SGHKS, CDR2 YYEKEE (reference sequence). V was cut by 5 bases and J by 3 bases, with 12 bases left in between. The CDR3 is 14 residues long. The CDR3 DNA sequence: TGTGCCAGCAGTGGGGGCGAGGGCAAAAACATTCAGTACTTC. Its protein is CASSGGEGKNIQYF.

This clonotype was counted between two and nine times. The genes are TRBV19 and TRBJ2-5; D may be TRBD1 (6 bases). Trimming removed 4 bases at V and 5 bases at J, with 14 bases between. Germline V CDR1 and CDR2: LNHDA, SQIVND (reference sequence). The CDR3 spans 14 residues. The CDR3 here is CASSKYTGQETQYF. DNA of the CDR3: TGTGCCAGTAGTAAATACACAGGGCAGGAGACCCAGTACTTC.

This clonotype was observed a handful of times. J is TRBJ2-4 and V is TRBV6-1, with TRBD2 matching over 7 bases. The germline gives CDR1 MNHNS, CDR2 SASEGT. V shed 3 bases, J shed 12 bases, and the junction held 5 bases outside the gene matches. This CDR3 is built from 12 residues. The CDR3 nucleotides are TGTGCCAGCAGTGACAGCGGGACCGCTCAGTACTTC. The encoded protein is CASSDSGTAQYF.

This clonotype has more than one count but fewer than ten. CDR3 nucleotides: TGCAGTGCTGGAAAAGCCGCGGATACGCAGTATTTT. It yields the protein CSAGKAADTQYF. The chain couples TRBV20-1 to TRBJ2-3; D not certain. This CDR3 is 12 amino acids long. CDR1 and CDR2 (germline): DFQATT, SNEGSKA (reference sequence). Trimming removed 5 bases at V and 6 bases at J, with 12 bases between.

There are a few counts of this clonotype. V is TRBV7-2 and J is TRBJ1-2; TRBD1 is a possible D gene (5 bases). Germline lookup yields CDR1 SGHTA and CDR2 FQGNSA. The CDR3 extends over 13 amino acids. V lost 1 base and J lost 7, with 10 bases in between. CDR3 nucleotides: TGTGCCAGCAGCTTAGAGGGGTCCGCTGGCTACACCTTC. Protein product: CASSLEGSAGYTF.

J is TRBJ2-1 and V is TRBV6-6; D uncertain. Germline V gene sequence: CDR1 MNHNY, CDR2 SVGAGI (reference sequence). This CDR3 contains 13 residues. V was cut by 1 base and J by 5 bases, with 6 bases left in between. CDR3 residues: CASSYWSDNEQFF. The DNA of the CDR3 is TGTGCCAGCAGTTACTGGAGTGACAATGAGCAGTTCTTC.

This clonotype was counted between two and nine times. CDR3 DNA: TGCGCCAGCAGCCAAAGGCCTCCCCCGCGCACAGATACGCAGTATTTT. Its protein product is CASSQRPPPRTDTQYF. The genes are TRBV4-3 and TRBJ2-3; D unresolved. From germline, CDR1 is LGHNA and CDR2 YSLEER. The CDR3 is made up of 16 amino acids. V was shortened by 2 bases and J by 1 base, with 13 bases between the two germline ends.

This clonotype was observed many times. The V and J genes are TRBV5-1 and TRBJ2-5; a possible D gene is TRBD2 (5 bases). The ends were cut back, 2 bases at V and 2 bases at J, with 10 bases in the middle. Germline loops: CDR1 SGHRS, CDR2 YFSETQ. The CDR3 loop spans 14 amino acids. The CDR3 here is CASSLRSGQETQYF. The CDR3 nucleotides read TGCGCCAGCAGCTTAAGAAGCGGACAAGAGACCCAGTACTTC.

The V gene is TRBV12-3 or TRBV12-4, the J gene TRBJ2-5; the D is unclear. Trimming took 3 bases from V and 5 from J, leaving 10 bases between them. This CDR3 has 13 amino acids. The CDR3 DNA reads as TGTGCCAGCAGTTTGGGGTTCGTGGAGACCCAGTACTTC. Amino acid sequence: CASSLGFVETQYF.

V usage is TRBV20-1 and J usage is TRBJ2-1; 7 nucleotides line up with TRBD2. Germline V gives CDR1 DFQATT, CDR2 SNEGSKA (reference sequence). The CDR3 spans 15 residues. J lost 5 bases, V lost 4 bases, and 11 bases had no gene match. CDR3 region: CSAIGISSGDNEQFF. DNA for the CDR3: TGCAGTGCTATTGGCATATCTAGCGGAGACAATGAGCAGTTCTTC.

This clonotype appeared a few times. This rearrangement joins TRBV6-6 to TRBJ2-2; D is unclear. The CDR3 spans 12 residues. Between the trimmed V and J ends, which lost 5 bases and 9 bases, there was a span of 10 bases. Germline lookup yields CDR1 MNHNY and CDR2 SVGAGI (reference sequence). Here the CDR3 reads CASSPLGWELFF. In DNA form, the CDR3 reads TGTGCCAGCAGTCCCTTGGGTTGGGAGCTGTTTTTT.

This clonotype was detected only a few times. The chain uses TRBV4-2 and TRBJ2-7, with 9 nucleotides matching TRBD2. With V trimmed by 3 bases and J by 1 base, 10 bases remained unmatched. Germline V gene data show CDR1 as LGHNA and CDR2 as YNFKEQ. This CDR3 region has 17 residues. The CDR3 protein is CASSHRQPSGGSYEQYF. In nucleotides, the CDR3 is TGTGCCAGCAGCCACAGACAGCCCAGCGGGGGGTCCTACGAGCAGTACTTC.

This clonotype was observed a few times. The chain carries TRBV5-1 and TRBJ2-2; TRBD1 matches 9 bases. CDR1 is SGHRS, CDR2 YFSETQ, per germline. CDR3 length equals 15 residues. The V segment lost 4 bases and the J segment 2 bases; nucleotides outside the gene matches: 3. In DNA form, the CDR3 reads TGCGCCAGCAGCCCGGACAGGGGCAACACCGGGGAGCTGTTTTTT. Its translation is CASSPDRGNTGELFF.

The sample holds a few counts of this clonotype. The CDR3 DNA follows: TGTGCCAGCAGTTTATTGCAGGGGACCAATCAGCCCCAGCATTTT. This sequence encodes CASSLLQGTNQPQHF. The chain has TRBV12-3 or TRBV12-4 and TRBJ1-5, with a tentative D call TRBD1 (6 bases). The CDR3 loop spans 15 amino acids. Trimming cost V 2 bases and J 3 bases, with 11 bases left between them.

In this sample, this clonotype turned up a few times. The chain couples TRBV29-1 to TRBJ1-2; D call uncertain. CDR1 SQVTM and CDR2 ANQGSEA come from the germline V gene. Trimming cost V 7 bases and J 5 bases, with 20 bases left between them. The CDR3 is 14 residues long. DNA for the CDR3: TGCAGCGCCAGGCCCGGGGTAAACGATTATGGCTACACCTTC. It encodes CSARPGVNDYGYTF.

This clonotype was recorded a few times. The chain employs TRBV10-3 and TRBJ1-4; TRBD1 matches at 11 bases. CDR3 length: 14 amino acids. CDR1 is ENHRY, CDR2 SYGVKD, per germline. The trim removed 6 bases at V and 7 bases at J, leaving 4 bases unmatched. The CDR3 bases are TGTGCCATCAGCCCGGACAGGGGGCGTGAAAAACTGTTTTTT. It encodes CAISPDRGREKLFF.

This clonotype was detected only a few times. The V call is TRBV4-1, the J call TRBJ2-7; perhaps TRBD1 as D (6 bases). This CDR3 is 15 amino acids long. CDR1 is MGHRA, CDR2 YSYEKL, per germline. Deletions cut 4 bases from V and 3 bases from J, with 16 bases between. The CDR3 reads CASSLQTGHLYEQYF. CDR3 bases: TGCGCCAGCAGCCTGCAGACGGGACACCTCTACGAGCAGTACTTC.

CDR3 DNA: TGTGCCAGCAGTTACTCAGCACAACAAAGGTCGGGACTAGACTACGAGCAGTACTTC. This encodes CASSYSAQQRSGLDYEQYF. The V gene is TRBV6-5, the J gene TRBJ2-7; 8 bases match TRBD2. V was clipped by 0 bases and J by 3 bases; unmatched bases: 16. Germline V gives CDR1 MNHEY, CDR2 SVGAGI. This CDR3 is built from 19 residues.

This clonotype has a handful of counts. This chain connects TRBV5-1 to TRBJ2-3, with 13 bases identical to TRBD2. The trim removed 9 bases at V and 4 bases at J, leaving 8 bases unmatched. The CDR3 length is 15 residues. Germline V gene lookup returns CDR1 SGHRS and CDR2 YFSETQ. The CDR3 DNA reads as TGCGCCACCGGGACTAGCGGGGTCCCCCCAGATACGCAGTATTTT. It translates to CATGTSGVPPDTQYF. The full variable domain, in which reference TRBV5-1 and TRBJ2-3 provide the parts outside the CDR3, is KAGVTQTPRYLIKTRGQQVTLSCSPISGHRSVSWYQQTPGQGLQFLFEYFSETQRNKGNFPGRFSGRQFSNSRSEMNVSTLELGDSALYLCATGTSGVPPDTQYFGPGTRLTVL.